The 29 T cell receptor beta chains presented below share a single source sample, sequenced in a study of neurological immune-mediated disorders. TCRdb independently ran MiXCR on the 5' RACE reads; one entry per CDR3 protein. The sample lists some 24,000 distinct CDR3 sequences; about an eighth were seen once. What was sequenced was PBMCs. All receptors come from a woman aged 35 to 49 with HTLV-1-associated myelopathy (HAM/TSP).

The sample holds one count of this clonotype. The junction shows a germline mismatch at one end, possibly a read error. The chain links TRBV10-2 to TRBJ1-5; D perhaps matches TRBD1 (6 bases). CDR1 and CDR2 from the germline V gene are WSHSY and SAAADI. CDR3 size: 14 residues. The CDR3 here is CAISEQGLGQPQHF. The DNA of the CDR3 is TGCGCCATCAGTGAGCAGGGGCTTGGACAGCCCCAGCATTTT.

This clonotype was detected ten times or more. The chain recombines TRBV12-3 or TRBV12-4 with TRBJ1-1; no clear D. CDR3 length: 17 amino acids. V lost 1 base, J lost 2 bases, and 17 bases lay in between. For the CDR3, the DNA is TGTGCCAGCAGTTTAGGGACCCACTTCGCTACTAACACTGAAGCTTTCTTT. Its translation: CASSLGTHFATNTEAFF.

In this sample, this clonotype turned up many times. The rearrangement joins TRBV20-1 to TRBJ1-1; 9 positions agree with TRBD1. Germline CDR1 reads DFQATT; CDR2 reads SNEGSKA (reference sequence). CDR3 size: 13 residues. Trimming cost V 4 bases and J 5 bases; bases outside gene matches: 5. DNA for the CDR3: TGCAGTGCTAACAGGGGGCTGCGAACTGAAGCTTTCTTT. Encoded protein: CSANRGLRTEAFF.

This clonotype was seen repeatedly, ten times or more. The rearrangement links TRBV20-1 to TRBJ2-7, with D possibly being TRBD1 or TRBD2 (6 bases each). V was cut by 0 bases and J by 4 bases, with 13 bases left in between. Germline CDR1 DFQATT, CDR2 SNEGSKA (reference sequence). The CDR3 has 14 amino acids. As DNA, the CDR3 is TGCAGTGCTAGAGATTACCAGGGGAGGTACGAGCAGTACTTC. This translates into CSARDYQGRYEQYF.

This clonotype was counted at least ten times. The chain carries TRBV20-1 and TRBJ1-1, with D perhaps matching TRBD1 (6 bases). Trimming left V 4 bases short and J 5 bases short, with 14 bases between. Germline-derived CDR1 and CDR2 are DFQATT and SNEGSKA (reference sequence). This CDR3 region has 13 residues. The CDR3 bases are TGCAGTGCTATTACAGGGAGTGGTACTGAAGCTTTCTTT. Encoded protein: CSAITGSGTEAFF.

This clonotype was seen at least ten times. The chain recombines TRBV11-3 with TRBJ2-2, with 10 bases fitting TRBD1. The CDR3 covers 17 residues. CDR1 is SGHNT and CDR2 is YENEEA in the germline V gene. J lost 3 bases, V lost 5 bases, and 9 bases had no gene match. CDR3 amino acids: CASSPAWGTGDTGELFF. In DNA form, the CDR3 reads TGTGCCAGCAGCCCCGCCTGGGGGACAGGGGACACCGGGGAGCTGTTTTTT.

The count of this clonotype is one. This chain connects TRBV21-1 to TRBJ2-2; the D call in the table, TRBD1, was not verified against the DNA. TRBV21-1 is recorded as a pseudogene. CDR3 length: 12 amino acids. CDR3 sequence reads: CASSGGPWERFF. The CDR3 nucleotides are TGTGCCAGCAGCGGGGGTCCCTGGGAGCGGTTTTTT.

This clonotype showed up many times. V gene TRBV12-3 or TRBV12-4 combines with J gene TRBJ2-1; 9 bases agree with TRBD1. The CDR3 totals 14 residues. The V and J ends lost 3 bases and 7 bases, in that order; junction bases with no gene match: 4. CDR3 sequence: CASSFETGGNEQFF. The CDR3 DNA reads TGTGCCAGCAGTTTCGAGACAGGGGGTAATGAGCAGTTCTTC.

This clonotype was observed many times. This rearrangement joins TRBV27 to TRBJ2-1, with 7 bases identical to TRBD2. Trimming removed 5 bases from V and 10 bases from J; junction bases left unmatched: 5. CDR1 and CDR2 from the germline V gene are MNHEY and SMNVEV (reference sequence). The CDR3 is 12 amino acids. In DNA, the CDR3 is TGTGCCAGCAGTCTCGGGGGGACCGAGCAGTTCTTC. This codes for CASSLGGTEQFF.

This clonotype was seen only a few times. The rearrangement joins TRBV12-3 or TRBV12-4 to TRBJ2-5; 9 nucleotides align to TRBD2. The CDR3 is 15 amino acids. Germline trimming cut 5 bases from V and 5 bases from J; bases unmatched to any gene: 9. DNA for the CDR3: TGTGCCAGCAGTCAAACAGCGGGGGGCCGCGAGACCCAGTACTTC. Amino acid sequence: CASSQTAGGRETQYF.

This clonotype was found many times. V is TRBV4-1 and J is TRBJ1-4; D might be TRBD1 (5 bases). Trimming took 3 bases from V and 4 from J, leaving 12 bases between them. CDR3 length equals 15 residues. Germline assignment: CDR1 MGHRA and CDR2 YSYEKL. CDR3 region: CASSQQRGDNEKLFF. In DNA form, the CDR3 reads TGCGCCAGCAGCCAGCAAAGGGGCGATAATGAAAAACTGTTTTTT.

This clonotype was detected many times. The chain combines TRBV27 with TRBJ2-2; 7 nucleotides align to TRBD2. The CDR3 is 15 amino acids. CDR1 is MNHEY and CDR2 is SMNVEV in the germline V gene (reference sequence). The V and J ends lost 9 bases and 4 bases, in that order; junction bases with no gene match: 11. CDR3 sequence (DNA): TGTGCCAGTCGGGGGAGGGAAAGTGGCACCGGGGAGCTGTTTTTT. This codes for CASRGRESGTGELFF.

This clonotype was counted ten times or more. The rearrangement joins TRBV5-1 to TRBJ2-5; D not resolved. V lost 4 bases, J lost 1 base, and 8 bases lay in between. Germline V lookup: CDR1 SGHRS, CDR2 YFSETQ. The CDR3 spans 13 residues. CDR3 sequence: CASSVPPQETQYF. Here the CDR3 DNA reads TGCGCCAGCAGCGTTCCTCCCCAAGAGACCCAGTACTTC.

This clonotype was seen ten or more times. This chain joins TRBV5-1 and TRBJ2-3; TRBD2 agrees at 11 bases. Germline CDR1 SGHRS, CDR2 YFSETQ. Losses at the gene ends were 0 bases for V and 0 bases for J; bases not matched to a gene: 6. The CDR3 length is 18 residues. This CDR3 reads CASSLAMGLAASTDTQYF. The CDR3 DNA follows: TGCGCCAGCAGCTTGGCCATGGGACTAGCGGCTAGCACAGATACGCAGTATTTT.

This clonotype was seen at least ten times. J is TRBJ2-5 and V is TRBV6-5; D remains unclear. Trimming left V 6 bases short and J 1 base short, with 9 bases between. CDR1 is MNHEY, CDR2 SVGAGI, per germline. This CDR3 has 13 amino acids. CDR3 sequence reads: CASRPPGQETQYF. Written as DNA, the CDR3 is TGTGCCAGCAGACCTCCGGGCCAAGAGACCCAGTACTTC.

The sample holds many counts of this clonotype. The chain joins TRBV30 to TRBJ1-5, with a weak D call TRBD1 (5 bases). Germline V gives CDR1 GTSNPN, CDR2 SVGIG (reference sequence). This CDR3 contains 13 residues. With 2 bases removed from V and 12 bases from J, the gap between germline ends came to 17 bases. In nucleotides, the CDR3 is TGTGCCTGGAGTAAGGGCAGGGCATGGGTCCAGCATTTT. Encoded protein: CAWSKGRAWVQHF.

This clonotype was counted at least ten times. The chain joins TRBV5-8 to TRBJ1-1; TRBD1 might be the D (6 bases). The CDR3 consists of 15 residues. Looked up from germline, CDR1 is SGHTS and CDR2 is YDEGEE. V lost 3 bases, J lost 0 bases, and 12 bases lay in between. The CDR3 sequence is CASSSGAGLNTEAFF. The CDR3 coding sequence is TGTGCCAGCAGCTCGGGGGCAGGTCTGAACACTGAAGCTTTCTTT.

This clonotype was detected many times. The chain joins TRBV3-1 to TRBJ2-3; D not certain. The CDR3 totals 16 residues. CDR1 and CDR2 (germline): LGHDT, YNNKEL (reference sequence). The V end lost 2 bases, the J end lost 0 bases, and 12 bases lay between the germline ends. Here the CDR3 DNA reads TGTGCCAGCAGCCAACGGCGGAGTACTAGCACAGATACGCAGTATTTT. This translates into CASSQRRSTSTDTQYF.

This clonotype was observed a handful of times. The chain links TRBV21-1 to TRBJ2-2; TRBD2 was called by the table and not checked on the DNA. TRBV21-1 is shown as a pseudogene. The CDR3 runs 14 residues. The CDR3 region is CASPGLLNTGELFF. CDR3 coding DNA: TGTGCCAGCCCGGGACTCCTGAACACCGGGGAGCTGTTTTTT.

The CDR3 loop is CASSLRGGNPLSKGYTF. The DNA of the CDR3 is TGTGCCAGCAGCTTAAGAGGGGGCAACCCACTATCGAAAGGCTACACCTTC. This sequence joins TRBV7-8 and TRBJ1-2; 7 bases are a match to TRBD1. Looked up from germline, CDR1 is SGHVS and CDR2 is FQNEAQ. The CDR3 covers 17 residues. Trimming cost V 2 bases and J 8 bases; bases outside gene matches: 17.

This clonotype was observed many times. This chain joins TRBV12-3 or TRBV12-4 and TRBJ2-2, with 8 bases identical to TRBD1. This CDR3 comprises 15 residues. The ends lost 6 bases at V and 5 bases at J; junction bases unmatched: 8. The CDR3 DNA reads TGTGCCAGCAGCGCGGGGACAGGTTGGACCGGGGAGCTGTTTTTT. It translates to CASSAGTGWTGELFF.

The CDR3 nucleotides are TGCAGTGCCCGCCAGAGCGGGGGGCTCCAAGAGACCCAGTACTTC. Residues: CSARQSGGLQETQYF. The chain couples TRBV20-1 to TRBJ2-5; 9 bases line up with TRBD2. Germline trimming cut 6 bases from V and 1 base from J; bases unmatched to any gene: 9. The CDR3 sequence is 15 residues long. Germline CDR1 reads DFQATT; CDR2 reads SNEGSKA (reference sequence).

On this clonotype: At one of its ends the junction is not consistent with the germline gene, which may arise from a read error. V usage is TRBV10-2 and J usage is TRBJ1-1, with 10 bases lining up with TRBD1. The V gene's germline CDR1 is WSHSY and CDR2 SAAADI. The CDR3 is 14 amino acids. CDR3 nucleotide sequence: TGCACCAGCAGTGAGGGGACAGGGGTCCAGAAAGCTTTCTTT. This sequence encodes CTSSEGTGVQKAFF.

The sample holds many counts of this clonotype. The chain recombines TRBV24-1 with TRBJ2-1; possibly TRBD2 for D (5 bases). This CDR3 is 17 amino acids long. Germline loops: CDR1 KGHDR, CDR2 SFDVKD. Trimming left V 0 bases short and J 4 bases short, with 15 bases between. The CDR3 loop reads CATSDLKNVGGYNEQFF. CDR3 DNA: TGTGCCACCAGTGATTTGAAGAACGTGGGCGGGTACAATGAGCAGTTCTTC.

This clonotype was detected many times. The V call is TRBV20-1, the J call TRBJ2-7, with D possibly TRBD1 on 6 matching bases. V was clipped by 3 bases and J by 1 base, with 10 bases between them. CDR3 size: 13 residues. Germline V gene lookup returns CDR1 DFQATT and CDR2 SNEGSKA (reference sequence). CDR3 DNA sequence: TGCAGTGCTAGCCGGGACACGTCCTACGAGCAGTACTTC. Its translation: CSASRDTSYEQYF.

This clonotype was observed many times. The J gene is TRBJ2-2, the V gene TRBV5-1, with D unresolved. Trimming cost V 5 bases and J 4 bases, with 6 bases left between them. The CDR3 loop spans 12 amino acids. In germline, CDR1 is SGHRS, CDR2 YFSETQ. CDR3 nucleotides: TGCGCCAGCAGTGGTAGCACCGGGGAGCTGTTTTTT. It translates to CASSGSTGELFF.

This clonotype was observed at least ten times. The chain combines TRBV10-2 with TRBJ1-5; the match to TRBD1 covers 9 bases. This CDR3 is built from 16 residues. Germline assignment: CDR1 WSHSY and CDR2 SAAADI. V was pared by 6 bases and J by 4 bases, with 10 bases of the junction left unmatched. Here the CDR3 reads CASRADRGSGNQPQHF. CDR3 bases: TGCGCCAGCAGAGCCGACAGGGGGAGTGGGAATCAGCCCCAGCATTTT.

This clonotype was seen repeatedly, ten times or more. The chain combines TRBV5-1 with TRBJ2-2, with TRBD1 matching over 7 bases. The ends lost 4 bases at V and 0 bases at J; junction bases unmatched: 9. The CDR3 spans 17 residues. The germline CDR1 and CDR2 sequences are SGHRS and YFSETQ. CDR3 bases: TGCGCCAGCAGCGAGGGAACAGGGGCCACGAACACCGGGGAGCTGTTTTTT. Protein sequence: CASSEGTGATNTGELFF.

This clonotype was recorded at least ten times. The rearrangement joins TRBV15 to TRBJ2-7; 11 bases are a match to TRBD1. Germline V gene sequence: CDR1 LNHNV, CDR2 YYDKDF (reference sequence). The length of the CDR3 is 16 residues. The ends lost 5 bases at V and 4 bases at J; junction bases unmatched: 10. The CDR3 is CATSVSPRDRGYEQYF. The CDR3 coding sequence is TGTGCCACCAGCGTCAGCCCGCGGGACAGGGGGTACGAGCAGTACTTC. The whole variable domain, remainder taken from reference TRBV15 and TRBJ2-7, is DAMVIQNPRYQVTQFGKPVTLSCSQTLNHNVMYWYQQKSSQAPKLLFHYYDKDFNNEADTPDNFQSRRPNTSFCFLDIRSPGLGDTAMYLCATSVSPRDRGYEQYFGPGTRLTVT.